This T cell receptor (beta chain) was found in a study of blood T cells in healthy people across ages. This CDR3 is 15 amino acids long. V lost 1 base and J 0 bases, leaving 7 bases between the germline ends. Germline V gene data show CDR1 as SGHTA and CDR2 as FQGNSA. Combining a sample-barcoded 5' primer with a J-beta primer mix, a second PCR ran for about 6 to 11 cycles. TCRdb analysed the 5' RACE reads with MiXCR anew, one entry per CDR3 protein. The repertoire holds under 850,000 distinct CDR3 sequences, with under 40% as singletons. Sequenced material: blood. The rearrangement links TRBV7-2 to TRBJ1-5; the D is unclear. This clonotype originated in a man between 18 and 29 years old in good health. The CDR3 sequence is CASSLGPDSNQPQHF. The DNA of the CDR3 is TGTGCCAGCAGCTTAGGACCGGATAGCAATCAGCCCCAGCATTTT.